These 21 T cell receptor beta chains were all obtained from the same sample, sequenced in a study of cytomegalovirus exposure and HLA in healthy donors. PCR primers comprised 60 Vbeta and 13 Jbeta primers. Sequencing was performed with immunoSEQ multiplex PCR; in TCRdb, only in-frame clones are kept and a portion is missing. There are 120,000 or so clones in the sample; over 60% occur only once, and roughly 6.1% lies in the top ten. Sample: PBMCs. These receptors were taken from a woman aged 40 to 50 in good health and CMV-seronegative.

On this clone itself: The junction departs from the called germline gene at one end, perhaps through a read error. V and J are TRBV7-9 and TRBJ1-5; D uncertain. The CDR3 extends over 13 amino acids. Germline assignment: CDR1 SEHNR and CDR2 FQNEAQ (reference sequence). Written as DNA, the CDR3 is TGTTCCAGCAGCTTAGAAGAGTGGCAGCCCCAGCATTTT. Translated, it gives CSSSLEEWQPQHF.

This clone was seen only a few times. Here the CDR3 DNA reads TGTGCCAGCTCACCACAAGCAACCTCAGGATCAGAGACCCAGTACTTC. This codes for CASSPQATSGSETQYF. The V and J genes are TRBV18 and TRBJ2-5; D is unclear. Germline V CDR1 and CDR2: KGHSH, LQKENI. The CDR3 has 16 residues. V lost 1 base and J lost 4, with 16 bases in between.

The chain is built from TRBV7-2 and TRBJ2-1; 10 bases match TRBD2. The CDR3 sequence is 15 residues long. CDR1 is SGHTA and CDR2 is FQGNSA in the germline V gene. V lost 5 bases and J lost 10; bases outside the gene matches: 11. Written as DNA, the CDR3 is TGTGCCAGCAGCCCTCCGGGACTAGCGAGTACAGAGCAGTTCTTC. Protein: CASSPPGLASTEQFF.

J is TRBJ2-6 and V is TRBV12-5; weak D call: TRBD1 (5 bases). The CDR3 covers 16 residues. CDR1 is LGHNT, CDR2 FRNRAP, per germline. The V end was cut by 3 bases, the J end by 4 bases, with 13 bases between. Here the CDR3 reads CASGFIGASGANVLTF. CDR3 DNA sequence: TGTGCTAGTGGTTTTATAGGGGCGTCGGGGGCCAACGTCCTGACTTTC. Complete variable domain (other parts from reference TRBV12-5 and TRBJ2-6): DARVTQTPRHKVTEMGQEVTMRCQPILGHNTVFWYRQTMMQGLELLAYFRNRAPLDDSGMPKDRFSAEMPDATLATLKIQPSEPRDSAVYFCASGFIGASGANVLTFGAGSRLTVL.

In its sample, this clone was seen once. The rearrangement joins TRBV5-1 to TRBJ2-1; a weak D match, TRBD1 (5 bases). Germline V gene data show CDR1 as SGHRS and CDR2 as YFSETQ. The CDR3 has 13 residues. V lost 0 bases and J lost 9, with 10 bases in between. The CDR3 reads CASSLGWGGEQFF. In nucleotides, the CDR3 is TGCGCCAGCAGCTTGGGTTGGGGCGGTGAGCAGTTCTTC.

As to this clone: Germline is not matched at one junction end, which may reflect a read error. This sequence joins TRBV7-7 and TRBJ2-3; 7 bases fit TRBD1. Looked up from germline, CDR1 is SSHAT and CDR2 is FNYEAQ (reference sequence). The length of the CDR3 is 13 residues. Here the CDR3 DNA reads TGTGCTAGCAGCTTCAGGGGGACAGATACGCAGTATTTT. It translates to CASSFRGTDTQYF.

V is TRBV6-6 and J is TRBJ1-1, with TRBD1 matching over 7 bases. V was pared by 0 bases and J by 7 bases, with 5 bases of the junction left unmatched. Germline V gene sequence: CDR1 MNHNY, CDR2 SVGAGI (reference sequence). The CDR3 extends over 14 amino acids. The CDR3: CASSYSDREDEAFF. CDR3 coding DNA: TGTGCCAGCAGTTACTCCGACAGGGAGGATGAAGCTTTCTTT.

The chain recombines TRBV2 with TRBJ2-7; 8 bases match TRBD1. CDR3 length: 14 amino acids. CDR1 SNHLY and CDR2 FYNNEI come from the germline V gene. V lost 6 bases, J lost 4 bases, and 8 bases stayed unmatched. The CDR3 sequence: CASRKTGAKYEQYF. CDR3 bases: TGTGCCAGCAGAAAGACAGGGGCGAAGTACGAGCAGTACTTC. Looking up the rest from reference TRBV2 and TRBJ2-7 gives the full variable domain: EPEVTQTPSHQVTQMGQEVILRCVPISNHLYFYWYRQILGQKVEFLVSFYNNEISEKSEIFDDQFSVERPDGSNFTLKIRSTKLEDSAMYFCASRKTGAKYEQYFGPGTRLTVT.

This clone was seen only a few times. Here the CDR3 reads CSVGRGQGAEAFF. In nucleotides, the CDR3 is TGCAGCGTTGGTAGGGGACAGGGGGCTGAAGCTTTCTTT. The V gene is TRBV29-1, the J gene TRBJ1-1; TRBD1 matches at 11 bases. Germline V CDR1 and CDR2: SQVTM, ANQGSEA. Trimming cost V 4 bases and J 6 bases; bases outside gene matches: 4. The CDR3 spans 13 residues.

The CDR3 DNA reads as TGTGCCAGCAGCGTAGGTCCGGGAGGGGGCTACAATGAGCAGTTCTTC. Its protein product is CASSVGPGGGYNEQFF. This chain uses TRBV9 with TRBJ2-1; 8 bases agree with TRBD2. V shed 0 bases, J shed 3 bases, and the junction held 5 bases outside the gene matches. The CDR3 runs to 16 residues. Per the germline V gene, CDR1 is SGDLS and CDR2 is YYNGEE.

The chain is built from TRBV11-2 and TRBJ2-7, with 8 positions matching TRBD1. Unmatched junction bases numbered 7, after V lost 2 bases and J lost 4 bases. Germline CDR1 is SGHAT and CDR2 is FQNNGV. The CDR3 length is 15 residues. For the CDR3, the DNA is TGTGCCAGCAGCTTATGGACAGGGCCAGGGTACGAGCAGTACTTC. Its protein product is CASSLWTGPGYEQYF.

There are a few counts of this clone. The rearrangement uses TRBV27 and TRBJ2-3; D not certain. V lost 4 bases, J lost 0 bases, and 11 bases lay in between. Germline loops: CDR1 MNHEY, CDR2 SMNVEV (reference sequence). The CDR3 covers 15 residues. The CDR3 DNA follows: TGTGCCAGCAGTTCCCCCCTAACTAGCACAGATACGCAGTATTTT. Its translation is CASSSPLTSTDTQYF.

The chain is built from TRBV25-1 and TRBJ2-7; 7 bases are shared with TRBD1. The CDR3 covers 12 residues. V shed 7 bases and J 6 bases; nucleotides not matched to a gene: 6. Germline CDR1 and CDR2: MGHDK and SYGVNS. CDR3 coding DNA: TGTGCCAGCACCCTCACAGGGGTCGAGCAGTACTTC. It codes for CASTLTGVEQYF.

This chain links TRBV6-5 with TRBJ2-7; TRBD2 might be the D (5 bases). CDR1 and CDR2 from the germline V gene are MNHEY and SVGAGI. The CDR3 is 15 amino acids. V shed 6 bases and J shed 5 bases, with 20 bases lying between them. The CDR3 loop is CASSDPTRATHEQYF. As DNA, the CDR3 is TGTGCCAGCAGCGATCCTACTAGAGCCACCCACGAGCAGTACTTC.

The chain uses TRBV4-1 and TRBJ2-1; the match to TRBD2 covers 8 bases. CDR1 MGHRA and CDR2 YSYEKL come from the germline V gene. The CDR3 spans 16 residues. V lost 6 bases and J lost 9; bases outside the gene matches: 16. The CDR3 sequence: CASRREGLARGGEQFF. DNA for the CDR3: TGCGCCAGCAGGCGCGAAGGACTAGCCAGAGGGGGTGAGCAGTTCTTC.

This clone was seen only once. This rearrangement joins TRBV27 to TRBJ2-7, with D maybe TRBD2 (5 bases). The V end was cut by 8 bases, the J end by 0 bases, with 5 bases between. Germline V gives CDR1 MNHEY, CDR2 SMNVEV (reference sequence). The CDR3 spans 11 residues. CDR3 amino acids: CASGSSYEQYF. CDR3 DNA sequence: TGTGCCAGCGGGAGCTCCTACGAGCAGTACTTC.

Notes on this clone: The junction departs from the called germline gene at one end, perhaps through a read error. The rearrangement links TRBV5-3 to TRBJ1-2, with D unresolved. TRBV5-3 is an ORF for which the function is uncertain. The length of the CDR3 is 8 residues. DNA of the CDR3: TGTGCCAGAAGGGAGGGAATCTTC. This codes for CARREGIF.

A few counts support this clone. The genes are TRBV20-1 and TRBJ1-2, with unresolved D. V lost 6 bases and J lost 5, with 7 bases in between. CDR1 and CDR2 from the germline V gene are DFQATT and SNEGSKA (reference sequence). There are 10 residues in the CDR3. CDR3 bases: TGCAGTGCCGGGGTTTATGGCTACACCTTC. It is translated as CSAGVYGYTF.

This clone was seen a few times. The CDR3 loop reads CASSLDLAEQNTGELFF. CDR3 bases: TGTGCCAGCAGCTTAGACCTAGCGGAGCAGAACACCGGGGAGCTGTTTTTT. J is TRBJ2-2 and V is TRBV7-6; 7 nucleotides align to TRBD2. The V gene end was trimmed by 1 base and the J gene end by 1 base; junction bases not matched to a gene: 6. This CDR3 is 17 amino acids long. Germline lookup yields CDR1 SGHVS and CDR2 FNYEAQ.

This chain links TRBV7-9 with TRBJ2-7; 9 bases line up with TRBD2. The ends lost 5 bases at V and 12 bases at J; junction bases unmatched: 8. The CDR3 covers 12 residues. Per germline, CDR1 SEHNR and CDR2 FQNEAQ (reference sequence). CDR3 sequence reads: CASSRGGEVLYF. The CDR3 nucleotides are TGTGCCAGCAGCCGCGGGGGGGAGGTGTTGTACTTC.

V gene TRBV5-1 combines with J gene TRBJ2-2, with 10 bases aligning to TRBD2. The CDR3 covers 15 residues. The germline CDR1 and CDR2 sequences are SGHRS and YFSETQ. The junction had 4 bases not matched to a gene; V was cut back by 1 base and J by 7 bases. This CDR3 is CASSLSLAGVGELFF. The CDR3 region has the DNA TGCGCCAGCAGCTTGTCGCTAGCGGGAGTCGGGGAGCTGTTTTTT.